The 15 T cell receptor beta chains below were found in one sample sequenced in a study of cytomegalovirus exposure and HLA in healthy donors. Use of 60 Vbeta and 13 Jbeta primers characterized the PCR. Only in-frame clones appear in the TCRdb table, and some are missing; sequencing was by immunoSEQ multiplex PCR. Of about 190,000 clones detected, around 80% appear once; the ten largest clones hold 1.5% to 2%. Sequenced: PBMCs. The source is a man between 40 and 49 years old in good health and CMV-seropositive.

CDR3 nucleotides: TGCGCCAGCTCCCCGGGGGTAGTATTGTCGAATGAGCAGTTCTTC. Its translation: CASSPGVVLSNEQFF. The gene calls are TRBV5-1 and TRBJ2-1; TRBD2 is a possible D gene (6 bases). The CDR3 length is 15 residues. Germline CDR1 and CDR2: SGHRS and YFSETQ. Trimming removed 7 bases from V and 7 bases from J, with 21 bases in between.

The J gene is TRBJ1-1, the V gene TRBV2; 8 nucleotides match TRBD1. This CDR3 region has 15 residues. V gave up 1 base and J gave up 2 bases; unmatched junction bases: 3. CDR1 and CDR2 (germline): SNHLY, FYNNEI. The CDR3 sequence is CASSEGTGRNTEAFF. The DNA of the CDR3 is TGTGCCAGCAGTGAAGGGACAGGGCGAAACACTGAAGCTTTCTTT. The full variable domain, its missing parts supplied by reference TRBV2 and TRBJ1-1, is EPEVTQTPSHQVTQMGQEVILRCVPISNHLYFYWYRQILGQKVEFLVSFYNNEISEKSEIFDDQFSVERPDGSNFTLKIRSTKLEDSAMYFCASSEGTGRNTEAFFGQGTRLTVV.

The rearrangement uses TRBV19 and TRBJ1-4; 8 bases line up with TRBD1. Germline V gene sequence: CDR1 LNHDA, CDR2 SQIVND (reference sequence). J was trimmed by 8 bases and V by 1 base; bases with no gene match: 9. This CDR3 has 16 residues. The CDR3 is CASSIAWDRPREKLFF. CDR3 nucleotide sequence: TGTGCCAGTAGTATAGCCTGGGACAGGCCACGGGAAAAACTGTTTTTT.

This clone was counted a single time. The chain employs TRBV9 and TRBJ2-7; no definite D call. This CDR3 spans 13 amino acids. CDR1 and CDR2 from the germline V gene are SGDLS and YYNGEE. The germline V and J ends were trimmed by 2 bases and 4 bases, with 10 bases remaining between them. The CDR3 is CASSVPPSYEQYF. As DNA, the CDR3 is TGTGCCAGCAGCGTCCCCCCGAGTTACGAGCAGTACTTC.

V and J are TRBV27 and TRBJ2-7; 7 bases line up with TRBD1. Looked up from germline, CDR1 is MNHEY and CDR2 is SMNVEV (reference sequence). The CDR3 sequence is 14 residues long. Losses at the gene ends were 4 bases for V and 3 bases for J; bases not matched to a gene: 6. The CDR3 sequence: CASSSVGQVYEQYF. CDR3 bases: TGTGCCAGCAGTTCGGTCGGACAGGTCTACGAGCAGTACTTC.

This clone was detected a few times. J is TRBJ1-1 and V is TRBV5-4; 10 nucleotides match TRBD1. The CDR3 consists of 13 residues. Trimming cost V 4 bases and J 5 bases; bases outside gene matches: 2. Germline loops: CDR1 SGHNT, CDR2 YYREEE (reference sequence). The CDR3 loop reads CASSRTGGTEAFF. CDR3 DNA: TGTGCCAGCAGCAGGACAGGGGGGACTGAAGCTTTCTTT. Full variable domain (missing parts from reference TRBV5-4 and TRBJ1-1): ETGVTQSPTHLIKTRGQQVTLRCSSQSGHNTVSWYQQALGQGPQFIFQYYREEENGRGNFPPRFSGLQFPNYSSELNVNALELDDSALYLCASSRTGGTEAFFGQGTRLTVV.

V usage is TRBV7-2 and J usage is TRBJ2-1; TRBD1 is a possible D gene (6 bases). Germline-derived CDR1 and CDR2 are SGHTA and FQGNSA. There are 13 residues in the CDR3. Trimming stripped 1 base from V and 10 bases from J, with 11 bases between. The CDR3 loop reads CASSLDRAGEQFF. The CDR3 coding sequence is TGTGCCAGCAGCTTAGACAGGGCAGGGGAGCAGTTCTTC.

The rearrangement joins TRBV5-1 to TRBJ2-1; no reliable D call. Germline V lookup: CDR1 SGHRS, CDR2 YFSETQ. CDR3 length: 14 amino acids. Deletions cut 4 bases from V and 3 bases from J, with 11 bases between. The CDR3 is CASSAIRLYNEQFF. DNA for the CDR3: TGCGCCAGCAGCGCGATCCGTCTCTACAATGAGCAGTTCTTC.

The CDR3 sequence: CASSYSNRAKGGYTF. CDR3 DNA: TGTGCCAGCAGTTACTCGAACAGGGCAAAGGGTGGCTACACCTTC. The chain couples TRBV6-5 to TRBJ1-2; D may be TRBD1 (6 bases). Trimming left V 0 bases short and J 7 bases short, with 15 bases between. The CDR3 runs 15 residues. Looked up from germline, CDR1 is MNHEY and CDR2 is SVGAGI.

This chain links TRBV5-1 with TRBJ2-3, with 9 bases that match TRBD2. V gave up 3 bases and J gave up 5 bases; unmatched junction bases: 10. The length of the CDR3 is 16 residues. Germline-derived CDR1 and CDR2 are SGHRS and YFSETQ. This CDR3 reads CASSSQLEAGGDTQYF. The DNA of the CDR3 is TGCGCCAGCAGCTCCCAACTAGAAGCGGGGGGAGATACGCAGTATTTT.

The CDR3 region is CASNDRGSNQPQHF. CDR3 DNA sequence: TGTGCCAGCAATGATCGGGGTAGCAATCAGCCCCAGCATTTT. The J gene is TRBJ1-5, the V gene TRBV6-6; D remains unclear. CDR3 length: 14 amino acids. Germline CDR1 is MNHNY and CDR2 is SVGAGI (reference sequence). The V and J ends lost 7 bases and 0 bases respectively, with 10 bases between them.

This clone appeared once. The V gene is TRBV10-3, the J gene TRBJ2-1; TRBD2 agrees at 12 bases. The J segment lost 6 bases and the V segment lost 7 bases, leaving 7 bases of the junction unmatched. Per the germline V gene, CDR1 is ENHRY and CDR2 is SYGVKD. The CDR3 extends over 15 amino acids. This chain's CDR3 is CAITPTSGRPNEQFF. The DNA of the CDR3 is TGTGCCATCACCCCGACTAGCGGGAGACCCAATGAGCAGTTCTTC.

The rearrangement uses TRBV28 and TRBJ2-2; 12 nucleotides match TRBD1. With V trimmed by 6 bases and J by 8 bases, 7 bases remained unmatched. Germline CDR1 MDHEN, CDR2 SYDVKM. This CDR3 is built from 15 residues. CDR3 DNA sequence: TGTGCCAGCAGGCACCGGGACAGGGGGCTTGGGGAGCTGTTTTTT. It translates to CASRHRDRGLGELFF.

This clone was counted once. The CDR3 sequence is CASSSTASYEQYF. CDR3 nucleotide sequence: TGTGCCAGCAGTTCGACAGCCTCCTACGAGCAGTACTTC. This rearrangement joins TRBV25-1 to TRBJ2-7; tentatively, D is TRBD1 (5 bases). V was clipped by 5 bases and J by 0 bases, with 8 bases between them. The V gene's germline CDR1 is MGHDK and CDR2 SYGVNS. The CDR3 totals 13 residues.

This chain links TRBV7-9 with TRBJ1-4, with D maybe TRBD1 (5 bases). There are 14 residues in the CDR3. Trimming pared 3 bases from V and 3 bases from J, leaving 8 bases between. Germline values: CDR1 SEHNR, CDR2 FQNEAQ (reference sequence). This CDR3 is CASSLVTANEKLFF. The CDR3 coding sequence is TGTGCCAGCAGCTTGGTGACAGCTAATGAAAAACTGTTTTTT. The full variable domain, completed using reference TRBV7-9 and TRBJ1-4, is DTGVSQNPRHKITKRGQNVTFRCDPISEHNRLYWYRQTLGQGPEFLTYFQNEAQLEKSRLLSDRFSAERPKGSFSTLEIQRTEQGDSAMYLCASSLVTANEKLFFGSGTQLSVL.